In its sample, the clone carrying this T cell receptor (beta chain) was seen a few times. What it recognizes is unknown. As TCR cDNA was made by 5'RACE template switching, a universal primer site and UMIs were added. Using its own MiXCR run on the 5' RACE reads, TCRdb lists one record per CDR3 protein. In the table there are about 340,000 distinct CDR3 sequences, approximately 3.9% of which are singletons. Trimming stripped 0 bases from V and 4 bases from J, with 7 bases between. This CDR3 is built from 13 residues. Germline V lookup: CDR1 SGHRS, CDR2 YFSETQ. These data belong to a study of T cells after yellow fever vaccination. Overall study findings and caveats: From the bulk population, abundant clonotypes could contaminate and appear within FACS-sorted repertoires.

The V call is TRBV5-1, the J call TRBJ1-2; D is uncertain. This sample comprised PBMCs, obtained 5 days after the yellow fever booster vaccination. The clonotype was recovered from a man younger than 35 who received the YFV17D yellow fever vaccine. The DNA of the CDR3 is TGCGCCAGCAGCTTGGTGGCGACCTATGGCTACACCTTC. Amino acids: CASSLVATYGYTF.